What follows are 25 T cell receptor beta chains derived from one specimen sequenced in a study of T cell responses to AZD1222 COVID-19 vaccine. Clones were read by immunoSEQ multiplex PCR, and TCRdb kept only the in-frame ones, dropping some. Among 160,000 or so clones listed, 91% were seen once. The input for sequencing was peripheral blood, taken on day 0 of AZD1222 vaccination. Every receptor here comes from an adult in good health.

The chain joins TRBV21-1 to TRBJ2-7. TRBV21-1 is classified as a pseudogene. The CDR3 sequence is 14 residues long. As DNA, the CDR3 is TGTGCCAGCAGCCCTGGACGCCAGACCTACGAGCAGTACTTC. Amino acid sequence: CASSPGRQTYEQYF.

This clone has only a few counts. V is TRBV10-3 and J is TRBJ1-3; 7 bases fit TRBD1. V gave up 7 bases and J gave up 2 bases; unmatched junction bases: 2. Germline V CDR1 and CDR2: ENHRY, SYGVKD. The CDR3 loop spans 13 amino acids. Here the CDR3 DNA reads TGTGCCATCACCGGGACAGCTGGAAACACCATATATTTT. Amino acid sequence: CAITGTAGNTIYF.

The chain joins TRBV2 to TRBJ1-3; D ambiguous. V was trimmed by 5 bases and J by 0 bases, leaving 11 bases between them. In germline, CDR1 is SNHLY, CDR2 FYNNEI. The CDR3 is made up of 15 amino acids. For the CDR3, the DNA is TGTGCCAGCAGTATCGACGGGAGCTCTGGAAACACCATATATTTT. As protein: CASSIDGSSGNTIYF.

V and J are TRBV4-2 and TRBJ2-7, with 12 nucleotides matching TRBD2. Trimming at V came to 5 bases and at J to 5 bases, leaving 16 bases not matched to a gene. This CDR3 has 18 residues. Germline values: CDR1 LGHNA, CDR2 YNFKEQ. The CDR3 protein is CASSTRERRLAGVHEQYF. The CDR3 bases are TGTGCCAGCAGCACTCGAGAGAGAAGACTAGCGGGAGTCCACGAGCAGTACTTC.

The CDR3 DNA reads as TGTGCCAGCAGTGCCGAACAGCGCACAGTACGGCCCCAGCATTTT. Amino acid sequence: CASSAEQRTVRPQHF. The rearrangement joins TRBV2 to TRBJ1-5, with unresolved D. The CDR3 is 15 residues long. V was cut by 4 bases and J by 9 bases, with 19 bases left in between. CDR1 is SNHLY, CDR2 FYNNEI, per germline.

The chain employs TRBV7-3 and TRBJ2-1; perhaps TRBD2 as D (5 bases). This CDR3 is 14 amino acids long. Per germline, CDR1 SGHTA and CDR2 FQGTGA. Between the trimmed V and J ends, which lost 5 bases and 7 bases, there was a span of 15 bases. CDR3: CASSPGNLKNEQFF. The CDR3 region has the DNA TGTGCCAGCAGCCCGGGAAACCTCAAGAATGAGCAGTTCTTC.

This chain joins TRBV2 and TRBJ1-2; no reliable D call. V dropped 8 bases and J dropped 4 bases, with 11 bases sitting between them. Germline CDR1 and CDR2: SNHLY and FYNNEI. CDR3 length equals 12 residues. CDR3 sequence (DNA): TGTGCCAGCTCCGACACGAGCTATGGCTACACCTTC. Its translation is CASSDTSYGYTF.

V and J are TRBV5-1 and TRBJ1-4, with D unresolved. CDR1 SGHRS and CDR2 YFSETQ come from the germline V gene. The CDR3 is made up of 15 amino acids. Trimming took off 5 bases at V and 0 bases at J, with 11 bases between the two ends. The CDR3 sequence: CASSNGFSTNEKLFF. The CDR3 nucleotides are TGCGCCAGCAGTAACGGGTTTTCAACTAATGAAAAACTGTTTTTT.

The rearrangement uses TRBV28 and TRBJ2-1, with D possibly matching TRBD2 (6 bases). Trimming cost V 6 bases and J 0 bases, with 12 bases left between them. The CDR3 contains 15 residues. Germline CDR1 and CDR2: MDHEN and SYDVKM. CDR3 nucleotides: TGTGCCAGCAGCCGGGGGTGGAGCTCCTACAATGAGCAGTTCTTC. It is translated as CASSRGWSSYNEQFF. The full variable domain, in which reference TRBV28 and TRBJ2-1 provide the parts outside the CDR3, is DVKVTQSSRYLVKRTGEKVFLECVQDMDHENMFWYRQDPGLGLRLIYFSYDVKMKEKGDIPEGYSVSREKKERFSLILESASTNQTSMYLCASSRGWSSYNEQFFGPGTRLTVL.

This chain joins TRBV5-1 and TRBJ2-1; a possible D gene is TRBD2 (6 bases). Germline CDR1 reads SGHRS; CDR2 reads YFSETQ. Trimming stripped 6 bases from V and 6 bases from J, with 16 bases between. CDR3 length: 14 amino acids. For the CDR3, the DNA is TGCGCCAGCAATGGGGGGAGCCCCCTCAATGAGCAGTTCTTC. Translating gives CASNGGSPLNEQFF.

CDR3 region: CASSLSGLGAQYF. CDR3 nucleotides: TGTGCCAGCAGTCTTAGCGGACTTGGGGCCCAGTACTTC. The chain links TRBV6-2 or TRBV6-3 to TRBJ2-5, with a possible D match to TRBD2 (6 bases). The V end lost 5 bases, the J end lost 9 bases, and 16 bases lay between the germline ends. The CDR3 length is 13 residues. Germline values: CDR1 MNHEY, CDR2 SVGEGT.

The chain links TRBV7-2 to TRBJ1-1, with a tentative D call TRBD1 (5 bases). The CDR3 spans 14 residues. V was trimmed by 5 bases and J by 11 bases, leaving 21 bases between them. Germline V lookup: CDR1 SGHTA, CDR2 FQGNSA. CDR3 nucleotide sequence: TGTGCCAGCAGCCGCCCTTTGGGCGGGACTGGCGCTTTCTTT. Amino acids: CASSRPLGGTGAFF.

The J gene is TRBJ2-1, the V gene TRBV21-1; the table's TRBD2 call for D was not verified on the DNA. TRBV21-1 is a recognized pseudogene. The CDR3 sequence is 15 residues long. In DNA form, the CDR3 reads TGTGCCAGCAGCAAATTCCCGGGGAGATGCAATGAGCAGTTCTTC. Amino acid sequence: CASSKFPGRCNEQFF.

This rearrangement joins TRBV3-1 (or the pseudogene TRBV3-2) to TRBJ1-1, with D unclear. Trimming stripped 4 bases from V and 2 bases from J, with 17 bases between. This CDR3 contains 16 residues. Germline V gene data show CDR1 as LGHDT and CDR2 as YNNKEL (reference sequence). CDR3 protein: CASSRSGSHGNTEAFF. In nucleotides, the CDR3 is TGTGCCAGCAGCCGTTCCGGCAGCCACGGAAACACTGAAGCTTTCTTT.

This sequence joins TRBV11-3 and TRBJ2-7; a weak D match, TRBD1 (6 bases). The CDR3 extends over 14 amino acids. The V end was cut by 5 bases, the J end by 5 bases, with 16 bases between. CDR1 and CDR2 from the germline V gene are SGHNT and YENEEA. CDR3 coding DNA: TGTGCCAGCAGCATACAGGGCGTGATCGACGAGCAGTACTTC. This sequence encodes CASSIQGVIDEQYF.

The chain employs TRBV7-8 and TRBJ1-6; possibly TRBD1 for D (5 bases). In germline, CDR1 is SGHVS, CDR2 FQNEAQ. The CDR3 extends over 16 amino acids. Trimming removed 5 bases from V and 4 bases from J, with 15 bases in between. The CDR3 nucleotides are TGTGCCAGCAGCCCGACGCAGGGTGGATATAATTCACCCCTCCACTTT. It codes for CASSPTQGGYNSPLHF.

The gene calls are TRBV24-1 and TRBJ2-7, with TRBD1 identical over 9 bases. V was pared by 3 bases and J by 13 bases, with 9 bases of the junction left unmatched. The CDR3 sequence is 13 residues long. Germline V CDR1 and CDR2: KGHDR, SFDVKD. The CDR3 nucleotides are TGTGCCACCAGTGATATCCGGGACAGGGACGATTACTTC. It specifies CATSDIRDRDDYF.

The chain joins TRBV4-2 to TRBJ1-3, with D perhaps matching TRBD1 (6 bases). Trimming left V 3 bases short and J 4 bases short, with 16 bases between. This CDR3 spans 16 amino acids. Per the germline V gene, CDR1 is LGHNA and CDR2 is YNFKEQ. CDR3 DNA: TGTGCCAGCAGCCAGGGCGACAGGTCGCAGGGAAACACCATATATTTT. Residues: CASSQGDRSQGNTIYF.

This chain links TRBV19 with TRBJ2-1; 7 nucleotides align to TRBD2. Germline V CDR1 and CDR2: LNHDA, SQIVND (reference sequence). Trimming took 0 bases from V and 4 from J; bases not matched to a gene: 9. This CDR3 comprises 17 residues. The CDR3 sequence is CASSIDLFGGSYNEQFF. The CDR3 coding sequence is TGTGCCAGTAGTATAGATCTCTTTGGCGGGAGTTACAATGAGCAGTTCTTC.

This clone occurred once. The chain uses TRBV19 and TRBJ2-4; 11 positions agree with TRBD1. Germline CDR1 is LNHDA and CDR2 is SQIVND (reference sequence). The CDR3 is 19 amino acids. J gave up 1 base and V 5 bases, and 13 bases lay outside the gene matches. The CDR3 here is CASSGPGQGVKVAKNIQYF. The CDR3 DNA sequence: TGTGCCAGTAGTGGGCCGGGACAGGGGGTTAAGGTGGCCAAAAACATTCAGTACTTC. Filled out from reference TRBV19 and TRBJ2-4, the complete variable domain reads DGGITQSPKYLFRKEGQNVTLSCEQNLNHDAMYWYRQDPGQGLRLIYYSQIVNDFQKGDIAEGYSVSREKKESFPLTVTSAQKNPTAFYLCASSGPGQGVKVAKNIQYFGAGTRLSVL.

V gene TRBV27 combines with J gene TRBJ2-1, with 7 nucleotides matching TRBD1. V dropped 8 bases and J dropped 0; count of bases not matched to a gene: 10. CDR3 length: 16 amino acids. The V gene's germline CDR1 is MNHEY and CDR2 SMNVEV (reference sequence). The CDR3 spells CASGDRAFSSYNEQFF. DNA of the CDR3: TGTGCCAGCGGGGACAGAGCCTTTAGCTCCTACAATGAGCAGTTCTTC.

The J gene is TRBJ1-1, the V gene TRBV5-1, with D possibly being TRBD1 (6 bases). The CDR3 runs 14 residues. V was clipped by 3 bases and J by 4 bases, with 13 bases between them. Germline-derived CDR1 and CDR2 are SGHRS and YFSETQ. The CDR3 loop is CASSSQGLGTEAFF. The CDR3 DNA is TGCGCCAGCAGCTCGCAGGGGTTAGGCACTGAAGCTTTCTTT.

The chain combines TRBV28 with TRBJ1-5; TRBD1 agrees at 9 bases. The V gene end was trimmed by 7 bases and the J gene end by 3 bases; junction bases not matched to a gene: 25. Germline values: CDR1 MDHEN, CDR2 SYDVKM. This CDR3 is 21 amino acids long. In DNA form, the CDR3 reads TGTGCCAGCACCGTTGTTTGGGGCGGGACAGGGTTTGGGGGTTACAATCAGCCCCAGCATTTT. Translated, it gives CASTVVWGGTGFGGYNQPQHF. The variable domain in full, with the rest retrieved from reference TRBV28 and TRBJ1-5, is DVKVTQSSRYLVKRTGEKVFLECVQDMDHENMFWYRQDPGLGLRLIYFSYDVKMKEKGDIPEGYSVSREKKERFSLILESASTNQTSMYLCASTVVWGGTGFGGYNQPQHFGDGTRLSIL.

The J gene is TRBJ2-1, the V gene TRBV5-1; the D is unclear. The CDR3 length is 12 residues. Looked up from germline, CDR1 is SGHRS and CDR2 is YFSETQ. Deletions cut 2 bases from V and 5 bases from J, with 5 bases between. The DNA of the CDR3 is TGCGCCAGCAGCTTACGAAACAATGAGCAGTTCTTC. Amino acids: CASSLRNNEQFF.

The chain uses TRBV6-5 and TRBJ2-7, with 9 bases identical to TRBD2. CDR3 size: 15 residues. The ends lost 2 bases at V and 2 bases at J; junction bases unmatched: 4. The germline CDR1 and CDR2 sequences are MNHEY and SVGAGI. The CDR3 protein is CASSYGASGAYEQYF. CDR3 in DNA: TGTGCCAGCAGTTACGGGGCTAGCGGGGCCTACGAGCAGTACTTC.